Described below is a single TCR beta chain sequence and its context. V dropped 3 bases and J dropped 7 bases, with 10 bases sitting between them. This CDR3 has 13 residues. Germline-derived CDR1 and CDR2 are MNHEY and SMNVEV (reference sequence). Participant reports of clinical history set cohort assignment. This specimen belongs to a study of blood T cell repertoires in COVID-19. In the study overall: From T cells, B-cell-depleted T cells, or PBMCs came the material, which was cDNA or gDNA.

The repertoire was sequenced with immunoSEQ multiplex PCR; TCRdb's copy has only in-frame clones and lacks some. The repertoire has some 360,000 clones, 88% of them found once; the top ten carry just over 1%. The V gene is TRBV27, the J gene TRBJ2-1; D is possibly TRBD2 (6 bases). The clonotype was recovered from a woman aged 25-40 years who had been exposed to COVID-19. Specimen: PBMCs or T cells enriched from blood (not recorded which). The CDR3 DNA is TGTGCCAGCAGTTTCATAGGGAGGAATGAGCAGTTCTTC. It translates to CASSFIGRNEQFF.